This T cell receptor beta chain was retrieved from a study of blood T cell repertoires in COVID-19. V trimming: 0 bases; J trimming: 8 bases; junction bases outside the gene matches: 4. Germline loops: CDR1 SGHRS, CDR2 YFSETQ. The length of the CDR3 is 14 residues. Libraries were prepared by immunoSEQ multiplex PCR; TCRdb keeps only in-frame clonotypes and omits some of them. The table records approximately 440,000 clones, about 91% of them present only once. This chain links TRBV5-1 with TRBJ1-2, with TRBD1 matching over 10 bases. The sequence was obtained from a woman between 45 and 60 years old with COVID-19, enrolled during active disease. The sample was peripheral blood. This CDR3 reads CASSLGDRGEGYTF. CDR3 bases: TGCGCCAGCAGCTTGGGGGACAGGGGAGAAGGCTACACCTTC.